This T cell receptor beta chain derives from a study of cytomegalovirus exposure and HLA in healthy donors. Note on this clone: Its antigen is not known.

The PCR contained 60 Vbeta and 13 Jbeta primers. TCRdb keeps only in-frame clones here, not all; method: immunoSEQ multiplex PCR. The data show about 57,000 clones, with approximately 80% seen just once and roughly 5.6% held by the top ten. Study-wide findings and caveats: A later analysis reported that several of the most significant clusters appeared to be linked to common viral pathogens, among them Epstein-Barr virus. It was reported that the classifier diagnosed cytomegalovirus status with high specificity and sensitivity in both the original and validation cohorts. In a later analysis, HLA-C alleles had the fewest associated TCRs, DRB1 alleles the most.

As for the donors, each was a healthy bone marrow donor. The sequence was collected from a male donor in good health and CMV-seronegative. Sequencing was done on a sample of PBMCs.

The CDR3 is CASSLNSEGAKGYTF. CDR3 nucleotides: TGTGCCAGCAGCTTAAATTCGGAGGGGGCAAAAGGCTACACCTTC. The chain links TRBV7-9 to TRBJ1-2, with 7 bases aligning to TRBD1. Germline V lookup: CDR1 SEHNR, CDR2 FQNEAQ (reference sequence). The CDR3 is 15 amino acids. V lost 2 bases and J lost 8; bases outside the gene matches: 11.